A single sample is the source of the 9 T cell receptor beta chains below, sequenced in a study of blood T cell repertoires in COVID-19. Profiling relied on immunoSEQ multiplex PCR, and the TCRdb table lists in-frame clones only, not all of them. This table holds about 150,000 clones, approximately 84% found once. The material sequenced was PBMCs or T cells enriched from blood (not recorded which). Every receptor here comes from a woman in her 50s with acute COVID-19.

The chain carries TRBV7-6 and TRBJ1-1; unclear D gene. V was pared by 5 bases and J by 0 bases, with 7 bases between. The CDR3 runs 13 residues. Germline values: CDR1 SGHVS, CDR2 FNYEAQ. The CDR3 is CASSVVLNTEAFF. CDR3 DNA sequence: TGTGCCAGCAGCGTCGTCCTGAACACTGAAGCTTTCTTT. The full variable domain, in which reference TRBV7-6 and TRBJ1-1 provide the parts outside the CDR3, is GAGVSQSPRYKVTKRGQDVALRCDPISGHVSLYWYRQALGQGPEFLTYFNYEAQQDKSGLPNDRFSAERPEGSISTLTIQRTEQRDSAMYRCASSVVLNTEAFFGQGTRLTVV.

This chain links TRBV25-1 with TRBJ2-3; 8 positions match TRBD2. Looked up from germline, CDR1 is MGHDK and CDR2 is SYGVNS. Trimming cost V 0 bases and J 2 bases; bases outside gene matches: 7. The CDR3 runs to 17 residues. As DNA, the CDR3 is TGTGCCAGCAGTGAATATGCGGCGGGAGGTGCCACAGATACGCAGTATTTT. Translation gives CASSEYAAGGATDTQYF.

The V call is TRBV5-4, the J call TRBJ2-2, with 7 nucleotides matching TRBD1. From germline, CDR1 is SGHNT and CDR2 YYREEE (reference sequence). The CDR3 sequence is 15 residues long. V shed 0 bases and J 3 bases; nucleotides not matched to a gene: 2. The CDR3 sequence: CASSLDRGDTGELFF. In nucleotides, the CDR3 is TGTGCCAGCAGCTTGGACAGGGGTGACACCGGGGAGCTGTTTTTT. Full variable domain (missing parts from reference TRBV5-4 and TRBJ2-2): ETGVTQSPTHLIKTRGQQVTLRCSSQSGHNTVSWYQQALGQGPQFIFQYYREEENGRGNFPPRFSGLQFPNYSSELNVNALELDDSALYLCASSLDRGDTGELFFGEGSRLTVL.

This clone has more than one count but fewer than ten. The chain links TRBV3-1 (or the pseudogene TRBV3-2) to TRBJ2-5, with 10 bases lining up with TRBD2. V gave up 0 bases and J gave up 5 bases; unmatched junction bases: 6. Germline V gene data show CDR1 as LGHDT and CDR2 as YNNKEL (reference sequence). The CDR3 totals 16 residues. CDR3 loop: CASSQESLAGAETQYF. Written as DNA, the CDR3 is TGTGCCAGCAGCCAAGAGTCGCTAGCGGGAGCGGAGACCCAGTACTTC.

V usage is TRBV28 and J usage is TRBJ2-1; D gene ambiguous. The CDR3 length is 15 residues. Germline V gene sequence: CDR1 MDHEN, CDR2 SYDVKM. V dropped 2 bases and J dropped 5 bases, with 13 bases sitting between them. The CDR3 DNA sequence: TGTGCCAGCAGTTTACCGGCGAGGTATAACAATGAGCAGTTCTTC. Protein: CASSLPARYNNEQFF.

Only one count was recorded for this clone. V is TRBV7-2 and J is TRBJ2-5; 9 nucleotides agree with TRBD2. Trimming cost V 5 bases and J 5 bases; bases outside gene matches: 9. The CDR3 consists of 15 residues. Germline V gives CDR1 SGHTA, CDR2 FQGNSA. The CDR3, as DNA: TGTGCCAGCAGCCCAGTAAGCGGGAGGCAGGAGACCCAGTACTTC. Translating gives CASSPVSGRQETQYF.

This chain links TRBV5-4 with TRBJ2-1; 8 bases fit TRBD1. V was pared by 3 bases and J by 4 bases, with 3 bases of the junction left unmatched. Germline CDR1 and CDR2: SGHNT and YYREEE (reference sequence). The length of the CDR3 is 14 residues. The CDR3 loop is CASSSDREYNEQFF. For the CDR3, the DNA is TGTGCCAGCAGCTCGGACAGGGAGTACAATGAGCAGTTCTTC.

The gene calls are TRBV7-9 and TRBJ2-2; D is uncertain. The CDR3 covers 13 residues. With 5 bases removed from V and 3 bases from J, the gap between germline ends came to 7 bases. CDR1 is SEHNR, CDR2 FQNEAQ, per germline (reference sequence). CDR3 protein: CASSPRDTGELFF. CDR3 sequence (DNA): TGTGCCAGCAGCCCTCGAGACACCGGGGAGCTGTTTTTT.

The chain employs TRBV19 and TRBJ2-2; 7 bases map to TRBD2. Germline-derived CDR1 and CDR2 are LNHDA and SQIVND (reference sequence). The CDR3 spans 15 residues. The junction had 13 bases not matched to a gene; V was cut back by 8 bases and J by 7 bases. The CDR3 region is CASHRPYWEGGELFF. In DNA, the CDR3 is TGTGCCAGTCACCGACCTTACTGGGAGGGCGGGGAGCTGTTTTTT.